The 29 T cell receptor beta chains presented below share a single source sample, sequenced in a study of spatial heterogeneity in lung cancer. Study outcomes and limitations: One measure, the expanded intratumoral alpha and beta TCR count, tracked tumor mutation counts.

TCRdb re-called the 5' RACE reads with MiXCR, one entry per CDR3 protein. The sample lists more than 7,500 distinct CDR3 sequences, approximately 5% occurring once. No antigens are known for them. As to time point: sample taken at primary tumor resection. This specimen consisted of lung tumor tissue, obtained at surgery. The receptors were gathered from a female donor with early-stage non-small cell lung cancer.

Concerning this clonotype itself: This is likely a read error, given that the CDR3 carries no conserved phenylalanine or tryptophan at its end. The CDR3 DNA is TGTGCCTGGCAGGGGCAATATGTTGGGGCCAACGTCCTGACTTCC. This codes for CAWQGQYVGANVLTS. V is TRBV30 and J is TRBJ2-6; D may be TRBD1 (6 bases). Trimming stripped 5 bases from V and 3 bases from J, with 14 bases between. Germline loops: CDR1 GTSNPN, CDR2 SVGIG (reference sequence). The CDR3 contains 15 residues.

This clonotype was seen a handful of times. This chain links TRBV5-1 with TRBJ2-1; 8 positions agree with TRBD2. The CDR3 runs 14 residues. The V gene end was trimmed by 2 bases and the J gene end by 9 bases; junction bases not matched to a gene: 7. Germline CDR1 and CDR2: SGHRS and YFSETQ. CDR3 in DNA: TGCGCCAGCAGCTTCTTTCGGGGGGGCCGTGAGCAGTTCTTC. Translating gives CASSFFRGGREQFF. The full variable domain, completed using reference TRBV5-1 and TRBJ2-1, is KAGVTQTPRYLIKTRGQQVTLSCSPISGHRSVSWYQQTPGQGLQFLFEYFSETQRNKGNFPGRFSGRQFSNSRSEMNVSTLELGDSALYLCASSFFRGGREQFFGPGTRLTVL.

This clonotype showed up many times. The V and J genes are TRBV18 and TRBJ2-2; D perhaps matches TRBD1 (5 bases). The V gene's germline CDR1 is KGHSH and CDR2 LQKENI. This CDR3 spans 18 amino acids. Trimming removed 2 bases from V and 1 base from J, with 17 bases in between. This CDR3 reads CASSPLGAGILNTGELFF. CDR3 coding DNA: TGTGCCAGCTCACCATTAGGGGCAGGGATCCTGAACACCGGGGAGCTGTTTTTT.

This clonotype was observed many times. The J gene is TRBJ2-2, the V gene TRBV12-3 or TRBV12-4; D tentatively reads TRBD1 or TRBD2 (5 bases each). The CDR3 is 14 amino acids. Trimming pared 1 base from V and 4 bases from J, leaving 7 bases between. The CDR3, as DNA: TGTGCCAGCAGTTTAGTCGGGACCACCGGGGAGCTGTTTTTT. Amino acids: CASSLVGTTGELFF.

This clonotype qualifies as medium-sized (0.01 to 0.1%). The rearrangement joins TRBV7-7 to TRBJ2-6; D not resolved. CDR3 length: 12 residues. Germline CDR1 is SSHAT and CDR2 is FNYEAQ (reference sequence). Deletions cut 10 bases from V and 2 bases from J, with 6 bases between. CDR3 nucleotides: TGTGCCATCCGAACTGGGGCCAACGTCCTGACTTTC. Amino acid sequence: CAIRTGANVLTF.

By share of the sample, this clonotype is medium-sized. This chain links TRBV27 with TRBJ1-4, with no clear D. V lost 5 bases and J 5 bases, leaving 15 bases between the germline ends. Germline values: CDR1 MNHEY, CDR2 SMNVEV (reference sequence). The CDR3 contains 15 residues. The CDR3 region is CASSRSTQLNEKLFF. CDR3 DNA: TGTGCCAGCAGTCGCAGCACACAACTAAATGAAAAACTGTTTTTT.

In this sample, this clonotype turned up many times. Here the CDR3 reads CASSPRRYEQYF. CDR3 in DNA: TGTGCCAGCAGCCCACGCCGATACGAGCAGTACTTC. The chain links TRBV7-9 to TRBJ2-7, with D uncertain. This CDR3 comprises 12 residues. V was clipped by 5 bases and J by 4 bases, with 9 bases between them. From germline, CDR1 is SEHNR and CDR2 FQNEAQ (reference sequence).

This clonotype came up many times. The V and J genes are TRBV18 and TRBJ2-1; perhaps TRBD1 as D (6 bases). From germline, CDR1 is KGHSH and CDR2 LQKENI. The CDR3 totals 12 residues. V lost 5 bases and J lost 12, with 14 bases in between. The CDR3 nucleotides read TGTGCCAGCTCAGCCACAGGGTTCGGGCAGTTCTTC. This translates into CASSATGFGQFF.

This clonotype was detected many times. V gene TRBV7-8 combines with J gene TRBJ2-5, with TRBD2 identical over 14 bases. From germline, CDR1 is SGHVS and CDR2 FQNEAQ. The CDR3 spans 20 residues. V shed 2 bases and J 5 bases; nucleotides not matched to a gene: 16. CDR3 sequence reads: CASSLLGATRTSGRKETQYF. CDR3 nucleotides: TGTGCCAGCAGCTTATTAGGTGCTACTAGGACTAGCGGGAGGAAGGAGACCCAGTACTTC.

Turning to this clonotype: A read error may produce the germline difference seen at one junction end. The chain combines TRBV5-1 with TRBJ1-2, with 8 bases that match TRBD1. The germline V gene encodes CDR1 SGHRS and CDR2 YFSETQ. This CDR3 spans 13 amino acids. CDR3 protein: CVSSRGQGDGYTF. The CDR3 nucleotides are TGCGTCAGCAGCAGAGGACAGGGAGATGGCTACACCTTC.

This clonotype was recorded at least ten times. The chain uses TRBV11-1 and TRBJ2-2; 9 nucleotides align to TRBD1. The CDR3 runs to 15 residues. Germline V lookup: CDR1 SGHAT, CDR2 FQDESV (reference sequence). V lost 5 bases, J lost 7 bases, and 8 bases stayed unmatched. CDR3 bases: TGTGCCAGCAGCCAAGGGACAGGGCGGGTCGGGGAGCTGTTTTTT. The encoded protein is CASSQGTGRVGELFF.

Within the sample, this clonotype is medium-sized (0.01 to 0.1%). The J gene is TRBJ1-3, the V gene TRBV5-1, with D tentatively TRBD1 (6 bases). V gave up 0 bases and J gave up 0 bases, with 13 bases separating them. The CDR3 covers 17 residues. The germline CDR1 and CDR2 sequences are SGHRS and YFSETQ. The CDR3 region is CASSLGQAFSSGNTIYF. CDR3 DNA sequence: TGCGCCAGCAGCTTGGGACAGGCCTTCAGCTCTGGAAACACCATATATTTT.

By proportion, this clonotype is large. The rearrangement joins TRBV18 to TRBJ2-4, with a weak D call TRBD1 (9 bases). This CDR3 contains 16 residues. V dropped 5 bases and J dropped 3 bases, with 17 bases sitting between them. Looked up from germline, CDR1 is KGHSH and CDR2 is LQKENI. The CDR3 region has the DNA TGTGCCAGCTCATTGGGACAGGGACTAGTCAAAAACATTCAGTACTTC. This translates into CASSLGQGLVKNIQYF.

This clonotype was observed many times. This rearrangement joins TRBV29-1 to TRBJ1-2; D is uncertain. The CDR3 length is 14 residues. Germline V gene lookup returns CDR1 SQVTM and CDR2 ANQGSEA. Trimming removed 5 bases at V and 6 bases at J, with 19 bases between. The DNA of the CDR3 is TGCAGCGTTACTCTAACTACCCGGGCCCATGGCTACACCTTC. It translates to CSVTLTTRAHGYTF.

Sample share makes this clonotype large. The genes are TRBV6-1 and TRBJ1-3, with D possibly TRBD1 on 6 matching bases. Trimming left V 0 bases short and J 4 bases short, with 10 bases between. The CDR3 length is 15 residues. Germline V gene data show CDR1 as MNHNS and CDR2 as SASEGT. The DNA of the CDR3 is TGTGCCAGCAGTGAAGCGAGGACAGAAGGAAACACCATATATTTT. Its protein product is CASSEARTEGNTIYF.

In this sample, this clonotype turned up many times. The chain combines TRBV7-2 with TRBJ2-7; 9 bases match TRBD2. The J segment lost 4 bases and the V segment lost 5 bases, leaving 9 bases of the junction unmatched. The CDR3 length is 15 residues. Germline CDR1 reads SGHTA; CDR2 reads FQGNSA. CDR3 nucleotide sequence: TGTGCCAGCAGCACCCTAGCGGGGCAAGAATACGAGCAGTACTTC. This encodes CASSTLAGQEYEQYF.

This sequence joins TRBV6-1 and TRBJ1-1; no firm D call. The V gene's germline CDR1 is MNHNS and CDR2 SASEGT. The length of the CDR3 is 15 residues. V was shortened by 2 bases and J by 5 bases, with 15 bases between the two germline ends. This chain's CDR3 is CASSELNRPGTEAFF. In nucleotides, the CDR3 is TGTGCCAGCAGTGAACTAAACAGACCCGGGACTGAAGCTTTCTTT.

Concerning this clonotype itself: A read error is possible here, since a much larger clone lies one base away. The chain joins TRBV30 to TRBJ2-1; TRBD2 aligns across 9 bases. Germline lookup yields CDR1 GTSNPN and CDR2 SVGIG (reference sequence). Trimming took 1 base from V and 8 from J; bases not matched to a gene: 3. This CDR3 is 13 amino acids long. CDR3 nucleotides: TGTGCCTGGAGTGGCGGGAGGGGGGATGAGCAGTTCTTC. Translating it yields CAWSGGRGDEQFF. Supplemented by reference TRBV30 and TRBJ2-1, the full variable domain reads SQTIHQWPATLVQPVGSPLSLECTVEGTSNPNLYWYRQAAGRGLQLLFYSVGIGQISSEVPQNLSASRPQDRQFILSSKKLLLSDSGFYLCAWSGGRGDEQFFGPGTRLTVL.

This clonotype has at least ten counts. CDR3 sequence (DNA): TGTGCCAGTAGTATGTTTTTTGAGCAGTTCTTC. It yields the protein CASSMFFEQFF. This chain uses TRBV19 with TRBJ2-1; D is ambiguous. CDR1 is LNHDA, CDR2 SQIVND, per germline (reference sequence). Trimming took 3 bases from V and 9 from J, leaving 6 bases between them. This CDR3 has 11 residues.

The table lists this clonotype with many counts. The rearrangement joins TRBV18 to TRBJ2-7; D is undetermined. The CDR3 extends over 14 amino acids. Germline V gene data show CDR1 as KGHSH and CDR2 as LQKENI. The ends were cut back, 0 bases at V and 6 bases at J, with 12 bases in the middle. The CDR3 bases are TGTGCCAGCTCACCACCCCCGCCTGGGTTCGAGCAGTACTTC. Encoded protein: CASSPPPPGFEQYF.

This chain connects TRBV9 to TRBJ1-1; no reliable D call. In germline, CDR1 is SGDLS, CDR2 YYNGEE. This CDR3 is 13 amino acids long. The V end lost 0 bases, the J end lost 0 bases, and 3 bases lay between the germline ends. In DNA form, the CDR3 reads TGTGCCAGCAGCGTAGAACTGAACACTGAAGCTTTCTTT. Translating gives CASSVELNTEAFF.

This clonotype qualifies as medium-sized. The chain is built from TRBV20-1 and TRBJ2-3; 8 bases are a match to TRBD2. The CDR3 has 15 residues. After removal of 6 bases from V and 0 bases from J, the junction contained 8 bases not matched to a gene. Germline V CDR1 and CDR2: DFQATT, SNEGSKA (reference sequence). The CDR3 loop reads CSATLAGPSTDTQYF. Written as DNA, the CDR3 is TGCAGTGCGACTTTAGCGGGGCCTAGCACAGATACGCAGTATTTT.

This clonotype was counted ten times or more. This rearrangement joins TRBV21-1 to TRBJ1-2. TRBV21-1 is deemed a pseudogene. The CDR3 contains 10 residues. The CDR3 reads CANRVYGYTF. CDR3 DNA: TGTGCCAACAGGGTCTATGGCTACACCTTC.

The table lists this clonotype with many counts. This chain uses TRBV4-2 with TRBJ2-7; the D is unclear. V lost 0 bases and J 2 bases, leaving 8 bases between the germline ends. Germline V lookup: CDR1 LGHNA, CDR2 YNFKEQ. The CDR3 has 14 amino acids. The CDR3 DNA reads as TGTGCCAGCAGCCAAGATGTCGGAACCTACGAGCAGTACTTC. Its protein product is CASSQDVGTYEQYF.

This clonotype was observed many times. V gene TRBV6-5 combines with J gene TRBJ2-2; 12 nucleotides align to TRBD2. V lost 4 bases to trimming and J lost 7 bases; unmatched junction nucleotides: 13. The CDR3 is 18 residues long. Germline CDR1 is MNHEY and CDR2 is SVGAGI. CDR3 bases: TGTGCCAGCAGTTCCCGGACTAGCGGGACCTCGGTGAACGGGGAGCTGTTTTTT. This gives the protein CASSSRTSGTSVNGELFF.

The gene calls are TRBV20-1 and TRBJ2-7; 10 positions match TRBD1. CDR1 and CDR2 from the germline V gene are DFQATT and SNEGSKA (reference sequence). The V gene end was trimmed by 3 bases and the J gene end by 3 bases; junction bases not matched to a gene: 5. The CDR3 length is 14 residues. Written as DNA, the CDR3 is TGCAGTGCTAGCGGGACAGGGGCTGGCTACGAGCAGTACTTC. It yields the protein CSASGTGAGYEQYF.

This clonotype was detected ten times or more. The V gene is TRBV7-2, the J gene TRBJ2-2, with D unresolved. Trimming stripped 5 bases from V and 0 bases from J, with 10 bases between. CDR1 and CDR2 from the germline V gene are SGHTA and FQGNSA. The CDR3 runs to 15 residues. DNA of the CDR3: TGTGCCAGCAGCCCAAGCGACGCGAACACCGGGGAGCTGTTTTTT. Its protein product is CASSPSDANTGELFF.

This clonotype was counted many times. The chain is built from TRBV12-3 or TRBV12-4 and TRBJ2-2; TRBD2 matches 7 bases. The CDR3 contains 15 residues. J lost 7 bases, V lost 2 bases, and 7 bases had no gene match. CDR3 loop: CASSLREGRIGELFF. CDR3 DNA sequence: TGTGCCAGCAGTTTAAGGGAGGGCCGAATCGGGGAGCTGTTTTTT.

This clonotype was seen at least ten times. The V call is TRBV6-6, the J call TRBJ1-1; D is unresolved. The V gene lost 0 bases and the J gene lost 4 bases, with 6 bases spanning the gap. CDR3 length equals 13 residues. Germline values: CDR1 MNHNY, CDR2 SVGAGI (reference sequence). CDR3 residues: CASSYSPITEAFF. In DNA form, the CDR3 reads TGTGCCAGCAGTTACTCGCCAATCACTGAAGCTTTCTTT.